This T cell receptor (beta chain) was obtained from a study of tumor-infiltrating lymphocytes in oesophageal squamous cell carcinoma. This clonotype is termed large. TCRdb itself ran the PCR reads through MiXCR, one entry per CDR3 protein. The sample holds under 15,000 distinct CDR3 sequences, 58% seen once. V was clipped by 3 bases and J by 0 bases; unmatched bases: 7. The germline gives CDR1 SGHVS, CDR2 FQNEAQ. The CDR3 extends over 17 amino acids. This receptor was taken from a female donor with esophageal squamous cell carcinoma. The chain couples TRBV7-8 to TRBJ2-3, with 9 bases fitting TRBD2. The sequencing sample was made of esophageal tumor tissue. The CDR3 sequence: CASSLETSGPSTDTQYF. The CDR3 coding sequence is TGTGCCAGCAGCTTGGAGACTAGCGGCCCAAGCACAGATACGCAGTATTTT. The full variable domain, with the rest looked up from reference TRBV7-8 and TRBJ2-3, is GAGVSQSPRYKVAKRGQDVALRCDPISGHVSLFWYQQALGQGPEFLTYFQNEAQLDKSGLPSDRFFAERPEGSVSTLKIQRTQQEDSAVYLCASSLETSGPSTDTQYFGPGTRLTVL.